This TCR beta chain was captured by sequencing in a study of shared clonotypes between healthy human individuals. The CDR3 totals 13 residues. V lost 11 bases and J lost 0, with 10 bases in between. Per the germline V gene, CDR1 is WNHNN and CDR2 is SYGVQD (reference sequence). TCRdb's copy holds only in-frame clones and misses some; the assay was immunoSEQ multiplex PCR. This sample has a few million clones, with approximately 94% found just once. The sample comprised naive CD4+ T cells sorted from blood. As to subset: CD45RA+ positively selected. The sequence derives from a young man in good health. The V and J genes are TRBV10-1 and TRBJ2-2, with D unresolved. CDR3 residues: CASQRTNTGELFF. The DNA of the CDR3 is TGCGCCTCTCAGAGGACGAACACCGGGGAGCTGTTTTTT.